This T cell receptor beta chain emerged from a study of CD8 T cells in ankylosing spondylitis. This clonotype showed up many times. The CDR3 covers 15 residues. The germline V and J ends were trimmed by 0 bases and 5 bases, with 11 bases remaining between them. Germline V gene lookup returns CDR1 MNHEY and CDR2 SVGAGI. Via MiXCR, TCRdb re-called the 5' RACE reads, giving one row per CDR3 protein. In the table there are about 180,000 distinct CDR3 sequences, around a tenth of which are singletons. The material sequenced was blood, either unsorted or a sorted T cell fraction (not recorded which). This rearrangement joins TRBV6-5 to TRBJ2-1, with D perhaps matching TRBD1 or TRBD2 (5 bases each). The clonotype was recovered from a female donor with ankylosing spondylitis or in good health (not recorded which). This chain's CDR3 is CASSYSDGANNEQFF. The CDR3 region has the DNA TGTGCCAGCAGTTACTCCGACGGGGCCAACAATGAGCAGTTCTTC.